This T cell receptor beta chain was profiled in a study of post-analysis software for immune sequencing data. Unique molecular identifiers tagged the TCR beta cDNA libraries. Using its own MiXCR run on the PCR reads, TCRdb lists one record per CDR3 protein. The sample has 820,000 or so distinct CDR3 sequences, approximately 53% seen once. Comments on this clonotype: One junction end disagrees with the germline gene, perhaps due to a read error.

This clonotype originated in a girl under 18 with multiple sclerosis. Sequenced input: blood.

The CDR3 DNA reads TGTGCCGGCAGTTACTCCAGGGGTTCTGAGACCCAGTACTTC. Translation gives CAGSYSRGSETQYF. This chain joins TRBV6-6 and TRBJ2-5; a weak D match, TRBD1 (6 bases). The CDR3 loop spans 14 amino acids. CDR1 MNHNY and CDR2 SVGAGI come from the germline V gene (reference sequence).